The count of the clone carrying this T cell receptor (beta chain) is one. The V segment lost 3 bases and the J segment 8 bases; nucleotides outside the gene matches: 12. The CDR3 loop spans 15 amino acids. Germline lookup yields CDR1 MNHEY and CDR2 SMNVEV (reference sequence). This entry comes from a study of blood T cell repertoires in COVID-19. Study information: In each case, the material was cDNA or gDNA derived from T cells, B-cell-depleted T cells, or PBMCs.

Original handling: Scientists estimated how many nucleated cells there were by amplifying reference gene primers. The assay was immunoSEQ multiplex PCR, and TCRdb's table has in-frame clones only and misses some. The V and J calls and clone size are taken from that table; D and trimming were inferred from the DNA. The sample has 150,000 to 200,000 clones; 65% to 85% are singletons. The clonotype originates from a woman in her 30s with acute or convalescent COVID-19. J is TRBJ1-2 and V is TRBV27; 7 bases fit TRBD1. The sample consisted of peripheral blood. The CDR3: CASSFGLPGGEGYTF. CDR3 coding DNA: TGTGCCAGCAGTTTTGGGCTCCCAGGGGGTGAAGGCTACACCTTC.